This T cell receptor (beta chain) was documented in a study of glioma-infiltrating T cells after dendritic cell vaccination. Profiling relied on immunoSEQ multiplex PCR, and the TCRdb table lists in-frame clones only, not all of them. Seen here are about 38,000 clones, roughly 79% observed once, and the top ten hold more than 7%. With V trimmed by 3 bases and J by 7 bases, 5 bases remained unmatched. This CDR3 has 12 residues. Germline V gives CDR1 SQVTM, CDR2 ANQGSEA. The receptor comes from a human donor with glioblastoma. Sequenced material: blood, taken before dendritic cell vaccination. The V and J genes are TRBV29-1 and TRBJ1-2; TRBD1 agrees at 7 bases. For the CDR3, the DNA is TGCAGCGTTGAGTCACAGGGGTTTGGCTACACCTTC. Amino acid sequence: CSVESQGFGYTF.